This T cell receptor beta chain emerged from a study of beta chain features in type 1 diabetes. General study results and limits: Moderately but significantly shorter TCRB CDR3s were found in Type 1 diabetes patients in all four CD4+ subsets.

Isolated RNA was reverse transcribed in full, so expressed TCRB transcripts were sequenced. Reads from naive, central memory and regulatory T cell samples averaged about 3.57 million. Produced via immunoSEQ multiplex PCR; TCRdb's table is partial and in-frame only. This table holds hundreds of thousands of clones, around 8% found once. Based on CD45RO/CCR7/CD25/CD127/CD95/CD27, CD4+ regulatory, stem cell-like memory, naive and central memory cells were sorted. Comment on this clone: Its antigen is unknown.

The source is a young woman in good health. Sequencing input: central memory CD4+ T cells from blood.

The DNA for the CDR3 is TGCAGCGTTTTCCTTGGTGCTGGCGGGAGGGGGAGTGAGCAGTTCTTC. The encoded protein is CSVFLGAGGRGSEQFF. The V gene is TRBV29-1, the J gene TRBJ2-1; 9 nucleotides match TRBD2. V lost 5 bases and J lost 9; bases outside the gene matches: 17. CDR1 and CDR2 (germline): SQVTM, ANQGSEA. This CDR3 contains 16 residues.